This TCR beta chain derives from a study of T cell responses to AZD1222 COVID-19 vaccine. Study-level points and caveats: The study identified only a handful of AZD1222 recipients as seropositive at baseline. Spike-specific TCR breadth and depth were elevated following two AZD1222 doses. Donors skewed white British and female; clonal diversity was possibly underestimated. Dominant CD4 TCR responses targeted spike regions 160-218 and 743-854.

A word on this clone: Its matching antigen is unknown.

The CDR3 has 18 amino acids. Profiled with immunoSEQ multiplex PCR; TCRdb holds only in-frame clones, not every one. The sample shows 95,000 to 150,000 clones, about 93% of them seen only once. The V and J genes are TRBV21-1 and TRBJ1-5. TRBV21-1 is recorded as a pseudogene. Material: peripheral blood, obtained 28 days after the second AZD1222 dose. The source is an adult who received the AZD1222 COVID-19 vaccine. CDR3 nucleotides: TGTGCCAGCTCCCAGGTTGTGAGGGAATGGTACAGCAATCAGCCCCAGCATTTT. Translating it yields CASSQVVREWYSNQPQHF.